This T cell receptor (beta chain) derives from a study of blood T cell repertoires in COVID-19. In the study overall: The analysed material was cDNA or gDNA that came from T cells, B-cell-depleted T cells, or PBMCs.

As handled by the study authors: Amplification of reference gene primers provided the estimated nucleated cell counts. The data were produced by immunoSEQ multiplex PCR, yet TCRdb's version contains in-frame clones alone and is incomplete. For V, J and clone size, that table is used; D and trimming come from the DNA. The sample has around 170,000 clones, about 83% seen once. CDR1 and CDR2 (germline): ENHRY, SYGVKD. The CDR3 runs to 16 residues. Trimming at V came to 6 bases and at J to 6 bases, leaving 13 bases not matched to a gene. The clonotype originates from a man between 65 and 80 years old who had recovered from COVID-19. Sequenced: peripheral blood. V gene TRBV10-3 combines with J gene TRBJ1-1; 10 nucleotides line up with TRBD1. The CDR3 DNA follows: TGTGCCATCAGGGGGACAGGGGTTGTAGCTGGGTCTGAAGCTTTCTTT. This codes for CAIRGTGVVAGSEAFF.